This section outlines one T cell receptor (beta chain) sequence together with its context. Its antigen is unknown. This sample stems from a study of CXCR3-negative and CXCR3-positive naive CD8 T cells. All TRB cDNA libraries came from 5' RACE performed with UMI labels. TCRdb re-analyzed the 5' RACE reads; it lists each CDR3 protein once, without DNA. In total, the table holds approximately 52,000 distinct CDR3 sequences. The study, taken as a whole, reports: The study found that naive CXCR3-negative and CXCR3-positive cells shared TRBV-TRBJ usage, while memory cells differed. Memory CD8+ cells had much lower diversity, and both naive subsets had comparably high diversity. CXCR3 expression partially decreased after cryopreservation; most assays used fresh PBMCs.

Germline CDR1 and CDR2: SQVTM and ANQGSEA. The CDR3 totals 14 residues. The V and J genes are TRBV29-1 and TRBJ1-5; the D call of TRBD1 rests on TCRdb alone, since no DNA is present to check it. The TCR sequence derives from a human donor in good health. Some clones in this sample may be carry-over from other donors' samples. Sequencing was carried out using memory CD8+ T cells from blood. The CDR3 protein is CSVLQGNSNQPQHF.